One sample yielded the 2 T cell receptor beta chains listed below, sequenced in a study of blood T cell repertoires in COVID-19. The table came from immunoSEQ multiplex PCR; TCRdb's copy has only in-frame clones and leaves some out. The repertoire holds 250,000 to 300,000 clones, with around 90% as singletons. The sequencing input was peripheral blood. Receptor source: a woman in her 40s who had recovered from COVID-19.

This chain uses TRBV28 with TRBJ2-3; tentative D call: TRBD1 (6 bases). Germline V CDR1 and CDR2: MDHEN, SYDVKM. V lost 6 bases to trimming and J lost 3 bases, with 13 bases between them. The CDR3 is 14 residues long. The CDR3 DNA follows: TGTGCCAGCAGCCCTCCTACAGGGACAGATACGCAGTATTTT. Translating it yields CASSPPTGTDTQYF. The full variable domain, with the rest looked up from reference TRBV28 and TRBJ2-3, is DVKVTQSSRYLVKRTGEKVFLECVQDMDHENMFWYRQDPGLGLRLIYFSYDVKMKEKGDIPEGYSVSREKKERFSLILESASTNQTSMYLCASSPPTGTDTQYFGPGTRLTVL.

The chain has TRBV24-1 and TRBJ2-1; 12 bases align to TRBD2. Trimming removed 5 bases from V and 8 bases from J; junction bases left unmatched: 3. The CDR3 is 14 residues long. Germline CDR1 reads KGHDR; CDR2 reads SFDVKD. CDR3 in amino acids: CATSGLAGVYEQFF. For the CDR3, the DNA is TGTGCCACCAGTGGACTAGCGGGGGTCTATGAGCAGTTCTTC.